The TCR beta chain described here comes from a study of CD8 T cells in Susac syndrome (dated by TCRdb to the late 2010s). Regarding the complete study: Repertoire sequencing was used to test whether CD8+ T cell activation and differentiation in Susac syndrome was antigen driven.

Study-level results and caveats: The TCR sequencing and HLA analysis was acknowledged to have included a relatively small number of individuals.

The CDR3, from cysteine to phenylalanine, totals 13 residues. The kept DNA is CDR3 alone, 39 bases in frame from the first base. V gives up 1 base and J gives up 5 bases, and the segment between their germline ends measures 10 bases. CDR1 and CDR2, looked up from the germline V gene, are SQVTM and ANQGSEA. Comment on this clonotype: Its antigen is currently not known. Per-base quality was not reported, and no clone a single base away is much larger than it.

Peripheral blood CD8+ and CD4+ T cells from healthy donors, Susac syndrome patients and multiple sclerosis patients were profiled using high-throughput TCR beta sequencing. The multiple sclerosis controls were treatment-naive patients who had stable or active relapsing-remitting disease and met the revised McDonald criteria. CD8+ TEMRA cells were enriched by FACS, while bulk CD8+ and CD4+ T cells were purified by magnetic negative isolation. Blood was collected in EDTA tubes and processed within 24 hours, with PBMCs isolated through density gradient centrifugation. PBMCs destined for TCR sequencing were cryopreserved in liquid nitrogen and later thawed in a 37 °C water bath. Purity of sorted or isolated CD4+, CD8+ and CD8+ TEMRA cells was at least 90%. RNA was extracted with the RNeasy kit and about 0.45 to 1 ug was reverse transcribed using random hexamers. TCR beta CDR3 regions were amplified with the immunoSEQ multiplex PCR assay covering 54 Vbeta and 13 Jbeta segments. To correct PCR amplification bias, a synthetic template baseline was used for both primer optimization and computational correction. Regarding the original processing steps: Reads were annotated to V, D and J genes according to IMGT and were analyzed with immunoSEQ Analyzer, with only productive sequences retained. Clonality was computed as one minus Shannon entropy normalized by log2 of the number of productive unique sequences. For each patient and control, public and private clones were evaluated within the 100 most prevalent clones. Susac-specific clones were defined as absent from healthy and MS cohorts, around 980 published viral clones and other ImmuneACCESS disease sequences. TCRdb applied fastp at Q25 and MiXCR to the public reads, then kept only in-frame beta chains. CDR3 protein duplicates are merged, each entry listing the most common genes and DNA. The V and J calls here are based on TCRdb, not the publication. Present in this sample are around 150,000 distinct CDR3 sequences, approximately 94% of which were seen just once. About 0.094% of the sample goes to the ten largest clones.

The V and J genes are TRBV29-1 and TRBJ2-3; the D segment cannot be called with confidence. The receptor was derived from a human donor with multiple sclerosis. Specimen: CD4+ T cells from PBMCs. CDR3 protein: CSVEAGQRDTQYF. The DNA reads TGCAGCGTTGAAGCTGGTCAGAGAGATACGCAGTATTTT.